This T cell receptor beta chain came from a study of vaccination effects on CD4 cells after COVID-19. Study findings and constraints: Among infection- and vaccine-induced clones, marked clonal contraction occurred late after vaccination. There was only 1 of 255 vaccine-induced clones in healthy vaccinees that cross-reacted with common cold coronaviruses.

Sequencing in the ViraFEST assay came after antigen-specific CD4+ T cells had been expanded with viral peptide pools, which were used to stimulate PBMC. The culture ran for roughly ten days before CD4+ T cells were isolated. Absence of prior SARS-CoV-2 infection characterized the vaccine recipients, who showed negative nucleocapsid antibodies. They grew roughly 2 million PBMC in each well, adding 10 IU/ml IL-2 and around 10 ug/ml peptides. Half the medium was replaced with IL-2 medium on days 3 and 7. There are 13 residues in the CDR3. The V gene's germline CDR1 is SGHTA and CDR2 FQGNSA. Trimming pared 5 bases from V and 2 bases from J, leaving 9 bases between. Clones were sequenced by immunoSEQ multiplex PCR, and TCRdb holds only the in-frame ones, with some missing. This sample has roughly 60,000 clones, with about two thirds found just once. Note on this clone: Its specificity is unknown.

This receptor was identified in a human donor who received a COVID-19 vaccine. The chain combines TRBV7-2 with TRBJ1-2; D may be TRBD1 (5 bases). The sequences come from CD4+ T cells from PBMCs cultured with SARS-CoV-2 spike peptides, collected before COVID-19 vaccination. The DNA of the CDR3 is TGTGCCAGCAGCCCGGACACAAACTATGGCTACACCTTC. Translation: CASSPDTNYGYTF.